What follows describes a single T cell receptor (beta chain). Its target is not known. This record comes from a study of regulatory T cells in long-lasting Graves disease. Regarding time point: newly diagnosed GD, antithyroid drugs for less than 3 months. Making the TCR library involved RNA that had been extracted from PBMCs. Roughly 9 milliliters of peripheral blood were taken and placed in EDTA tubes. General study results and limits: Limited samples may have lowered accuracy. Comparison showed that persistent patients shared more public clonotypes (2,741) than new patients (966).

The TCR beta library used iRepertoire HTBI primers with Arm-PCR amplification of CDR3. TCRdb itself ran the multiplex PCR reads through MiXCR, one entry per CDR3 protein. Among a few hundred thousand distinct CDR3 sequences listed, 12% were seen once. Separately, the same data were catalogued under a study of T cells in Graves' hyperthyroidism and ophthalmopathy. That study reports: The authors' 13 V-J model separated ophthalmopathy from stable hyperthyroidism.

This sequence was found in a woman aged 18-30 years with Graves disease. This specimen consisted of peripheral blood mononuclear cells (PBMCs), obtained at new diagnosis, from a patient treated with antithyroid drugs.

As DNA, the CDR3 is TGTGCCAGCTCACCCAACAGGGCTAATTCACCCCTCCACTTT. This gives the protein CASSPNRANSPLHF. The V gene is TRBV18, the J gene TRBJ1-6; tentative D call: TRBD1 (6 bases). Germline CDR1 and CDR2: KGHSH and LQKENI. The ends were cut back, 3 bases at V and 6 bases at J, with 9 bases in the middle. The CDR3 contains 14 residues.